The clone carrying this TCR beta chain was seen at least ten times. The antigen is undetermined. Germline V CDR1 and CDR2: DFQATT, SNEGSKA (reference sequence). This CDR3 region has 13 residues. V was trimmed by 3 bases and J by 4 bases, leaving 13 bases between them. The data are from a study of Graves' ophthalmopathy and Graves' hyperthyroidism. Background on the study: Samples of peripheral blood were obtained at initial diagnosis, prior to treatment of any kind.

Findings of the study overall: Discriminating ophthalmopathy from stable hyperthyroidism, a 13-signature model attained a sensitivity of about 88% and a specificity of 81.08%. At around 68% sensitivity and 72.22% specificity, the model predicted progression of the ophthalmopathy.

TCR beta CDR3 amplification used RNA transcripts. The library came from an HTBI-primed first-round RT-PCR and a second-round multiplex PCR. TCRdb analysed the multiplex PCR reads with MiXCR anew, one entry per CDR3 protein. This sample carries about half a million distinct CDR3 sequences, approximately 15% of them seen once, and the ten largest clones take 9.8%. The V call is TRBV20-1, the J call TRBJ2-7; D may be TRBD1 (5 bases). The TCR was taken from a woman in her twenties or thirties with Graves' ophthalmopathy. The specimen was blood. CDR3 loop: CSASLDNSYEQYF. DNA of the CDR3: TGCAGTGCTAGTTTGGACAATAGTTACGAGCAGTACTTC.